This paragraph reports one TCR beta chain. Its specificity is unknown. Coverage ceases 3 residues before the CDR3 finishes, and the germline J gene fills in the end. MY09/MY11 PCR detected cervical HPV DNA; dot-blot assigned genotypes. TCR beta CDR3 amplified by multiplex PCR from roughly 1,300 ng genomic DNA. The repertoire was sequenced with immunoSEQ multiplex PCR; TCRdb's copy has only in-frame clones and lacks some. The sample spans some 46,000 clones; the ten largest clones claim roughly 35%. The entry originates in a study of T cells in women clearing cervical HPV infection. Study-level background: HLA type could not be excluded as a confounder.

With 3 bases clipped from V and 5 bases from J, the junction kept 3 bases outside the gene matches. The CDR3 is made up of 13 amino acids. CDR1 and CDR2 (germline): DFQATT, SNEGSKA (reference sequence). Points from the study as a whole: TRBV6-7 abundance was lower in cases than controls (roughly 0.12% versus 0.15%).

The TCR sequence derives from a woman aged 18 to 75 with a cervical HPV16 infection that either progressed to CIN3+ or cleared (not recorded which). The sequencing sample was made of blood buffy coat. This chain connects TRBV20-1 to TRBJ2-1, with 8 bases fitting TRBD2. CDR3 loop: CSARVAGNNEQFF. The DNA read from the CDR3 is TGCAGTGCTAGGGTAGCGGGAAACAATGAG.